This T cell receptor (beta chain) comes out of a study of blood T cell repertoires in COVID-19. Produced via immunoSEQ multiplex PCR; TCRdb's table is partial and in-frame only. This table holds about 350,000 clones, 87% found once. The V and J ends lost 6 bases and 1 base, in that order; junction bases with no gene match: 7. Germline lookup yields CDR1 SGHNT and CDR2 YYREEE (reference sequence). This CDR3 spans 16 amino acids. The sequence came from a woman aged 25 to 39 who had recovered from COVID-19. The source material was PBMCs or T cells enriched from blood (not recorded which). J is TRBJ2-1 and V is TRBV5-4, with 10 nucleotides matching TRBD1. As DNA, the CDR3 is TGTGCCAGCAATGTGGACAGGGGGGCGTCCTACAATGAGCAGTTCTTC. Residues: CASNVDRGASYNEQFF.